This T cell receptor beta chain was documented in a study of blood T cell repertoires in COVID-19. On the study more broadly: The analysed material was cDNA or gDNA that came from T cells, B-cell-depleted T cells, or PBMCs.

V was pared by 2 bases and J by 6 bases, with 6 bases between. The germline V gene encodes CDR1 SGHRS and CDR2 YFSETQ. There are 11 residues in the CDR3. Original processing notes: Scientists estimated how many nucleated cells there were by amplifying reference gene primers. The protocol was immunoSEQ multiplex PCR, while the TCRdb copy is restricted to in-frame clones and leaves out a portion. The DNA gave D and trimming, while V, J and clone size come from that table. The table has approximately 130,000 clones, over 70% seen once. This rearrangement joins TRBV5-1 to TRBJ2-7; D is unclear. The sequencing input was peripheral blood. The clonotype originates from a man aged 45-65 years with active COVID-19. The CDR3 here is CASSFGLEQYF. The CDR3 coding sequence is TGCGCCAGCAGCTTTGGGCTCGAGCAGTACTTC.